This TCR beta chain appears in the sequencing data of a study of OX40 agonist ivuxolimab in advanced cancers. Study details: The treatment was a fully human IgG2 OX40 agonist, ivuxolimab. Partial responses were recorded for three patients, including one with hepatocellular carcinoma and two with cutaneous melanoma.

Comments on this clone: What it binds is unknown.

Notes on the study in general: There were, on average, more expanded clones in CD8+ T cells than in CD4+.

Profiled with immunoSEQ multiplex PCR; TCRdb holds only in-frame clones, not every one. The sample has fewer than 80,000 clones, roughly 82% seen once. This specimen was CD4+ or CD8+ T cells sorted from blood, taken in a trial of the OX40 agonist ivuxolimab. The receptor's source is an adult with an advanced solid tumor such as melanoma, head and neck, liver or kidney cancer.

CDR3 nucleotides: TGTGCCACCAGCAGAGATTATGGAGAGAATCAGCCCCAGCATTTT. Amino acids: CATSRDYGENQPQHF. The V gene is TRBV15, the J gene TRBJ1-5, with unresolved D. Trimming took 0 bases from V and 4 from J, leaving 10 bases between them. This CDR3 is 15 amino acids long. Germline assignment: CDR1 LNHNV and CDR2 YYDKDF (reference sequence).